This T cell receptor (beta chain) was sequenced for a study of response to subunit inactivated influenza vaccine. Study-wide points: The authors put forward the suggestion that each seasonal influenza vaccination may bring in only a limited number of new T cells.

Note on this clonotype: Its antigen is undetermined.

TCRdb reprocessed the RT-PCR reads with MiXCR, giving one entry per CDR3 protein. The table shows under 550,000 distinct CDR3 sequences, with 6% to 9% occurring only once. Trimming took off 6 bases at V and 9 bases at J, with 23 bases between the two ends. The CDR3 totals 15 residues. Germline V gene sequence: CDR1 MDHEN, CDR2 SYDVKM. The receptor's source is a man in his fifties or sixties who received an inactivated influenza vaccine. Here the sequenced sample was PBMCs from blood, taken less than 30 months after vaccination. The V call is TRBV28, the J call TRBJ2-5; the D gene is possibly TRBD1 (6 bases). The CDR3 DNA sequence: TGTGCCAGCAGATCCGGGACATCACCACTTCGGGCCCAGTACTTC. This gives the protein CASRSGTSPLRAQYF.